A single sample gave rise to the 20 T cell receptor beta chains below, sequenced in a study of shared clonotypes between healthy human individuals. The method was immunoSEQ multiplex PCR; TCRdb's version includes in-frame clones alone and lacks a portion of them. Of some 1 million clones in the sample, approximately 76% were seen once. The sequenced material came from memory CD4+ T cells sorted from blood. Sample subset: CD45RA-negative fraction. Every receptor here comes from a young man in good health.

V is TRBV11-2 and J is TRBJ2-7; D unclear. This CDR3 region has 13 residues. Looked up from germline, CDR1 is SGHAT and CDR2 is FQNNGV. The V and J ends lost 0 bases and 6 bases respectively, with 9 bases between them. CDR3 sequence reads: CASSLDMTTEQYF. The CDR3 nucleotides are TGTGCCAGCAGCTTAGATATGACAACCGAGCAGTACTTC.

This rearrangement joins TRBV9 to TRBJ2-5, with D perhaps TRBD1 or TRBD2 (5 bases each). The CDR3 length is 15 residues. V dropped 0 bases and J dropped 4 bases, with 13 bases sitting between them. Germline CDR1 SGDLS, CDR2 YYNGEE. The CDR3 sequence is CASSVAGTQVETQYF. The CDR3, as DNA: TGTGCCAGCAGCGTAGCTGGGACCCAGGTAGAGACCCAGTACTTC.

The table lists this clone with a few counts. The chain joins TRBV5-8 to TRBJ2-7; 10 nucleotides match TRBD1. The length of the CDR3 is 13 residues. In germline, CDR1 is SGHTS, CDR2 YDEGEE. Trimming at V came to 6 bases and at J to 10 bases, leaving 10 bases not matched to a gene. The CDR3: CASTADRGTVQYF. The CDR3 DNA sequence: TGTGCCAGCACAGCGGACAGGGGGACAGTCCAGTACTTC.

This clone was observed a handful of times. The chain is built from TRBV2 and TRBJ2-4; D is ambiguous. The CDR3 covers 12 residues. The V and J ends lost 3 bases and 8 bases respectively, with 8 bases between them. The germline CDR1 and CDR2 sequences are SNHLY and FYNNEI. CDR3 sequence (DNA): TGTGCCAGCAGTGACAGTTCAGACATTCAGTACTTC. This sequence encodes CASSDSSDIQYF.

The chain carries TRBV5-1 and TRBJ1-2; TRBD1 matches at 9 bases. The CDR3 totals 18 residues. Trimming removed 0 bases from V and 2 bases from J; junction bases left unmatched: 11. Looked up from germline, CDR1 is SGHRS and CDR2 is YFSETQ. CDR3 residues: CASSLAGGQGSENYGYTF. The DNA for the CDR3 is TGCGCCAGCAGCTTGGCCGGTGGACAGGGGTCTGAGAACTATGGCTACACCTTC.

The chain combines TRBV6-1 with TRBJ2-5; 10 nucleotides agree with TRBD2. This CDR3 contains 14 residues. Germline CDR1 is MNHNS and CDR2 is SASEGT. Trimming at V came to 6 bases and at J to 6 bases, leaving 7 bases not matched to a gene. In nucleotides, the CDR3 is TGTGCCAGCAGGTTGGGGACTAGCGTACAGACCCAGTACTTC. Its translation: CASRLGTSVQTQYF.

In its sample, this clone was seen a few times. The CDR3 nucleotides read TGTGCCAGCAGTTTATATACAGAGAGGGGGGACAGGTCCTACGAGCAGTACTTC. Translation gives CASSLYTERGDRSYEQYF. The gene calls are TRBV28 and TRBJ2-7; 8 bases are shared with TRBD1. CDR3 length equals 18 residues. The germline V gene has CDR1 MDHEN and CDR2 SYDVKM. Trimming removed 1 base from V and 1 base from J; junction bases left unmatched: 12.

This chain links TRBV6-1 with TRBJ1-1; D ambiguous. The CDR3 runs to 15 residues. The germline V and J ends were trimmed by 7 bases and 2 bases, with 17 bases remaining between them. From germline, CDR1 is MNHNS and CDR2 SASEGT. This CDR3 reads CASIVQLFTNTEAFF. The CDR3 DNA sequence: TGTGCCAGCATAGTACAGCTATTTACTAACACTGAAGCTTTCTTT.

This clone came up many times. This sequence joins TRBV27 and TRBJ1-2; 9 bases are shared with TRBD1. CDR1 and CDR2 (germline): MNHEY, SMNVEV (reference sequence). Trimming took 1 base from V and 8 from J; bases not matched to a gene: 2. The CDR3 consists of 13 residues. The CDR3 region has the DNA TGTGCCAGCAGTTTATTCGGGACAGGGGGCTACACCTTC. It specifies CASSLFGTGGYTF.

The sample holds one count of this clone. V and J are TRBV5-1 and TRBJ2-7; 11 nucleotides align to TRBD2. The V and J ends lost 5 bases and 3 bases, in that order; junction bases with no gene match: 7. Germline CDR1 SGHRS, CDR2 YFSETQ. The length of the CDR3 is 15 residues. The DNA for the CDR3 is TGCGCCAGCAGATATCTAGCGGGAGGTGACTACGAGCAGTACTTC. Its protein product is CASRYLAGGDYEQYF.

This clone came up a few times. The chain combines TRBV6-5 with TRBJ1-2, with 9 bases identical to TRBD1. Germline loops: CDR1 MNHEY, CDR2 SVGAGI. There are 13 residues in the CDR3. Trimming took 6 bases from V and 4 from J; bases not matched to a gene: 3. This CDR3 is CASSTGGGYGYTF. For the CDR3, the DNA is TGTGCCAGCAGCACAGGGGGCGGCTATGGCTACACCTTC.

The chain links TRBV19 to TRBJ1-2; D unresolved. Germline V gene data show CDR1 as LNHDA and CDR2 as SQIVND (reference sequence). V gave up 7 bases and J gave up 1 base, with 10 bases separating them. This CDR3 region has 13 residues. CDR3 in DNA: TGTGCCAGTACGAGTGGTGTTAACTATGGCTACACCTTC. Its protein is CASTSGVNYGYTF.

This chain joins TRBV27 and TRBJ2-7, with D possibly matching TRBD1 (6 bases). This CDR3 has 14 amino acids. CDR1 is MNHEY, CDR2 SMNVEV, per germline (reference sequence). Trimming removed 6 bases at V and 2 bases at J, with 14 bases between. The CDR3 reads CASSYRATPYEQYF. DNA of the CDR3: TGTGCCAGCAGCTACAGGGCCACTCCCTACGAGCAGTACTTC.

CDR3 residues: CASRTGFTNEKLFF. CDR3 sequence (DNA): TGTGCCAGCAGGACAGGGTTCACTAATGAAAAACTGTTTTTT. V is TRBV28 and J is TRBJ1-4, with TRBD1 matching 7 bases. Germline V gives CDR1 MDHEN, CDR2 SYDVKM. The CDR3 runs 14 residues. The V segment lost 6 bases and the J segment 2 bases; nucleotides outside the gene matches: 3.

The rearrangement uses TRBV6-6 and TRBJ1-1; D is uncertain. Germline CDR1 is MNHNY and CDR2 is SVGAGI (reference sequence). V gave up 6 bases and J gave up 1 base, with 6 bases separating them. The CDR3 consists of 12 residues. CDR3 in amino acids: CASRVGNTEAFF. The CDR3 DNA follows: TGTGCCAGCAGGGTAGGGAACACTGAAGCTTTCTTT.

The genes are TRBV28 and TRBJ2-1, with D perhaps TRBD2 (5 bases). Germline CDR1 reads MDHEN; CDR2 reads SYDVKM. This CDR3 region has 14 residues. V was pared by 5 bases and J by 0 bases, with 8 bases between. The CDR3 spells CASSMGSSYNEQFF. The CDR3 DNA is TGTGCCAGCAGTATGGGGAGCTCCTACAATGAGCAGTTCTTC. The full variable domain, completed using reference TRBV28 and TRBJ2-1, is DVKVTQSSRYLVKRTGEKVFLECVQDMDHENMFWYRQDPGLGLRLIYFSYDVKMKEKGDIPEGYSVSREKKERFSLILESASTNQTSMYLCASSMGSSYNEQFFGPGTRLTVL.

Points on this clone: At one end the junction does not follow the germline gene, possibly because of a read error. The rearrangement uses TRBV30 and TRBJ2-1; D call uncertain. This CDR3 spans 11 amino acids. Germline CDR1 and CDR2: GTSNPN and SVGIG (reference sequence). CDR3: CAWGDSLSLIF. The CDR3 bases are TGTGCCTGGGGAGACTCCTTGAGTTTGATCTTC.

Of note for this clone: A much larger clone is a single base away; this may be a read error. This sample also contains other DNA sequences that code for the same CDR3. J is TRBJ2-7 and V is TRBV30; 7 bases are shared with TRBD1. CDR3 length equals 12 residues. V was pared by 7 bases and J by 5 bases, with 8 bases of the junction left unmatched. Germline loops: CDR1 GTSNPN, CDR2 SVGIG (reference sequence). The CDR3 DNA follows: TGTGCCTATGAGGGGGCCGGGGACGAGCAGTACTTC. Its translation is CAYEGAGDEQYF.

This rearrangement joins TRBV28 to TRBJ1-2; no reliable D call. This CDR3 contains 11 residues. Germline V gene data show CDR1 as MDHEN and CDR2 as SYDVKM. V was clipped by 7 bases and J by 5 bases, with 8 bases between them. CDR3 protein: CASTTKYGYTF. The DNA of the CDR3 is TGTGCCAGCACCACCAAATATGGCTACACCTTC.

The chain combines TRBV7-8 with TRBJ1-1, with 8 bases aligning to TRBD1. The CDR3 is 15 amino acids. Germline CDR1 is SGHVS and CDR2 is FQNEAQ. V lost 1 base to trimming and J lost 8 bases; unmatched junction nucleotides: 9. CDR3 sequence: CASSLGWGQEGEAFF. The CDR3 nucleotides are TGTGCCAGCAGCTTAGGTTGGGGACAGGAGGGAGAAGCTTTCTTT.